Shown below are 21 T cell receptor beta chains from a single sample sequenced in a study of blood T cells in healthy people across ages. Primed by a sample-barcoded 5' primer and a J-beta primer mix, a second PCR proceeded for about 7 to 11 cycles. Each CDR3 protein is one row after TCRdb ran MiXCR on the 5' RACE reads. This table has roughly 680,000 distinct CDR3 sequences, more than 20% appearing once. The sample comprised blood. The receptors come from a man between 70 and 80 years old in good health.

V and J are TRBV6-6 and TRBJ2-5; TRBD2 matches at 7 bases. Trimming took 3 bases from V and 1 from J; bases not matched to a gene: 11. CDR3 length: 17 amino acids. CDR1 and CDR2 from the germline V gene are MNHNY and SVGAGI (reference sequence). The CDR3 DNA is TGTGCCAGCAGTTATGACAAAATGGGGGGGTCCCAAGAGACCCAGTACTTC. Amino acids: CASSYDKMGGSQETQYF.

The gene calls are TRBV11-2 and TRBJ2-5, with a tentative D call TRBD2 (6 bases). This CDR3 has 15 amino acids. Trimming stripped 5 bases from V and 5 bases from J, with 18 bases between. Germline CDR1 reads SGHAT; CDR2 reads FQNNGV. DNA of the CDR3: TGTGCCAGCAGCCTCTTTACCACCCGGGGGGAGACCCAGTACTTC. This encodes CASSLFTTRGETQYF.

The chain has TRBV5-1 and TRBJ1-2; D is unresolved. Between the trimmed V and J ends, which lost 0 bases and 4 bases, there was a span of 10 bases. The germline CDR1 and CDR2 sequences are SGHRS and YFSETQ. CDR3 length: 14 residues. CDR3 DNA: TGCGCCAGCAGCTTGGAAGGTGAGAGCTATGGCTACACCTTC. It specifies CASSLEGESYGYTF.

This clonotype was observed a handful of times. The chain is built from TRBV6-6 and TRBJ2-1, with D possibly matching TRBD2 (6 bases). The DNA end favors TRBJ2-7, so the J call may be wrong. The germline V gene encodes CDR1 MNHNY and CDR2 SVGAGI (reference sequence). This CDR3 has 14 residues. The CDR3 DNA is TGTGCCAGCAGTTACGCGGGGAATGGCGACGAGCAGTACTTC. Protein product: CASSYAGNGDEQYF.

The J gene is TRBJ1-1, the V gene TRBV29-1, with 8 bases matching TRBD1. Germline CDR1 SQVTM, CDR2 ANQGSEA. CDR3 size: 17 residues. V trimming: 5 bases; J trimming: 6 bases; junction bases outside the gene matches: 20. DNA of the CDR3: TGCAGCGTTCATTTGCGCGGACAGGGTCGAACTGTCGCTGAAGCTTTCTTT. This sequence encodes CSVHLRGQGRTVAEAFF.

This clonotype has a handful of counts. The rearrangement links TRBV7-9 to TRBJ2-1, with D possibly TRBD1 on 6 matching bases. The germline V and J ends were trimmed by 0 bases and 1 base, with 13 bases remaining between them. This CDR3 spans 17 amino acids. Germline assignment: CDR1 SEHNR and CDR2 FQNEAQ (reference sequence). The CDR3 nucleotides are TGTGCCAGCAGCTTAGCTGTCAGGGGAAGTTCCTACAATGAGCAGTTCTTC. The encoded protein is CASSLAVRGSSYNEQFF.

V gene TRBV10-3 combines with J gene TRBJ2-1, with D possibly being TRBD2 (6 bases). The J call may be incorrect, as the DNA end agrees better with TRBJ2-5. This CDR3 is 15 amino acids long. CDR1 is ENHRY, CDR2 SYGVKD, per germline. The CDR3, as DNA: TGTGCCATCAGTGAGTCGACCGGGAGTGGGAAGACCCAGTACTTC. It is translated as CAISESTGSGKTQYF.

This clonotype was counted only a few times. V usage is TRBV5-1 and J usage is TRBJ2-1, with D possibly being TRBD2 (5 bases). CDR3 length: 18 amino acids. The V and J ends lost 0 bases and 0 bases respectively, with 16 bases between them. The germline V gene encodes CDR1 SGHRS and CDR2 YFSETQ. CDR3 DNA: TGCGCCAGCAGCTTGGCGGCGGGCCCGTCCAGCTCCTACAATGAGCAGTTCTTC. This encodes CASSLAAGPSSSYNEQFF. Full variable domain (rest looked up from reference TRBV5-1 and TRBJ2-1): KAGVTQTPRYLIKTRGQQVTLSCSPISGHRSVSWYQQTPGQGLQFLFEYFSETQRNKGNFPGRFSGRQFSNSRSEMNVSTLELGDSALYLCASSLAAGPSSSYNEQFFGPGTRLTVL.

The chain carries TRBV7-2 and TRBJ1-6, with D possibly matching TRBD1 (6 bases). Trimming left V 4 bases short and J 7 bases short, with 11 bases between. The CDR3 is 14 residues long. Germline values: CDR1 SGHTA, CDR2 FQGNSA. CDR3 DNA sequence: TGTGCCAGCAGCTCACAGGGATCCAATTCACCCCTCCACTTT. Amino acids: CASSSQGSNSPLHF.

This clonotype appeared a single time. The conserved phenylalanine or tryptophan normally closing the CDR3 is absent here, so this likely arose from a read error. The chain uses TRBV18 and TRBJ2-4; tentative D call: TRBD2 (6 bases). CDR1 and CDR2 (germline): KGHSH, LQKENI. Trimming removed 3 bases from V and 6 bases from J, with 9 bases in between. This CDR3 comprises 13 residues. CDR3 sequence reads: CASSPGTGNIQYI. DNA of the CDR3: TGTGCCAGCTCACCTGGGACTGGAAACATTCAGTACATC.

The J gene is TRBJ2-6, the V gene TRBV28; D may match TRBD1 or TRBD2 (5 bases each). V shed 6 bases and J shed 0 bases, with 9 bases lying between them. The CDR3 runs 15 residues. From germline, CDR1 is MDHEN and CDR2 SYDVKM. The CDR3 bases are TGTGCCAGCAGGTGGGACGCCTCTGGGGCCAACGTCCTGACTTTC. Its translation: CASRWDASGANVLTF.

The CDR3 is CASSPGQSTYEQYF. The DNA for the CDR3 is TGTGCCAGCAGTCCAGGGCAGTCAACCTACGAGCAGTACTTC. The chain combines TRBV12-3 or TRBV12-4 with TRBJ2-5; a weak D match, TRBD1 (5 bases). The J call is doubtful: the DNA matches TRBJ2-7 better. This CDR3 is built from 14 residues.

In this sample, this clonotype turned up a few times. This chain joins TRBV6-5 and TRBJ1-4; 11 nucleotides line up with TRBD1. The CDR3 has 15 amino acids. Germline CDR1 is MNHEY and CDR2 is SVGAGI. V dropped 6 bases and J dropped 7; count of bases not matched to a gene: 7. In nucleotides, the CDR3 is TGTGCCAGCAGCCTTACGGACAGGGGGCTTGAAAAACTGTTTTTT. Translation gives CASSLTDRGLEKLFF.

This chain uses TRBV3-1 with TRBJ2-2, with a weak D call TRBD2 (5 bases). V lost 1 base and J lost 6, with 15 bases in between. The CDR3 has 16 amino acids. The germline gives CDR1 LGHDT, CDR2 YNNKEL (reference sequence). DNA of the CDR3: TGTGCCAGCAGCCAAGCTACCCCCGGGGTCGCCGGGGAGCTGTTTTTT. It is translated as CASSQATPGVAGELFF.

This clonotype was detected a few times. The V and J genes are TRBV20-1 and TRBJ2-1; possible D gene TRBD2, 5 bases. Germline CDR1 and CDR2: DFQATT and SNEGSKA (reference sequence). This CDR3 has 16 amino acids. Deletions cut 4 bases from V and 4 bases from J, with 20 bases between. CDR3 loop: CSATRSLENKYNEQFF. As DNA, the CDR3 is TGCAGTGCTACTCGATCACTAGAGAATAAATACAATGAGCAGTTCTTC.

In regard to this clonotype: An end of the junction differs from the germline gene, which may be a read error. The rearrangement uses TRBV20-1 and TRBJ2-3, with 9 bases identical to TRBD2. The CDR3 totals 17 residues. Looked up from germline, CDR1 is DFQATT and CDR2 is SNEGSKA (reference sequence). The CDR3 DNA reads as TGCAGTGCTAGAAGCGCTAGCGGGATAGGCGGCACAAATACGCAGTATTTT. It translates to CSARSASGIGGTNTQYF.

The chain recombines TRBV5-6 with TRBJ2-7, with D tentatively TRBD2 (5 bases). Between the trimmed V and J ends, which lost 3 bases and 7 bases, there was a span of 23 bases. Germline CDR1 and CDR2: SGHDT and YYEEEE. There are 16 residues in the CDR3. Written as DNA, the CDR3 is TGTGCCAGCAGCTCATCTCGGGCCCGTTTAGGCGGGGAGCAGTACTTC. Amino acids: CASSSSRARLGGEQYF.

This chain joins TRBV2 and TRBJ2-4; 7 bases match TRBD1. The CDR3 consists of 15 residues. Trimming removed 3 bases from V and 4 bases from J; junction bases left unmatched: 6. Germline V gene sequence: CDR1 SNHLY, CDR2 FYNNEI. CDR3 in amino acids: CASSERWGQKNIQYF. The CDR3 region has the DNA TGTGCCAGCAGTGAGCGGTGGGGACAGAAAAACATTCAGTACTTC.

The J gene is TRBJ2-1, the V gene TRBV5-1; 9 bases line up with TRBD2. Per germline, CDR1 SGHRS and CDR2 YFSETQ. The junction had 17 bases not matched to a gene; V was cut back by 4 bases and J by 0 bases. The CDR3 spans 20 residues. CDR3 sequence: CASSGMLQRTSVSSYNEQFF. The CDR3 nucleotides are TGCGCCAGCAGCGGAATGCTACAGCGGACTAGCGTAAGCTCCTACAATGAGCAGTTCTTC.

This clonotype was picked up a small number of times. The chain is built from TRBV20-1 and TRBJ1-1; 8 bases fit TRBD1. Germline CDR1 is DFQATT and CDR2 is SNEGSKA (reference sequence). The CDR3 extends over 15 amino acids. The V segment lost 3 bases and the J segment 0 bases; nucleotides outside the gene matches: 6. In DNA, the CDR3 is TGCAGTGCTAGTAGACAGGGGAGCATGAACACTGAAGCTTTCTTT. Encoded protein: CSASRQGSMNTEAFF.

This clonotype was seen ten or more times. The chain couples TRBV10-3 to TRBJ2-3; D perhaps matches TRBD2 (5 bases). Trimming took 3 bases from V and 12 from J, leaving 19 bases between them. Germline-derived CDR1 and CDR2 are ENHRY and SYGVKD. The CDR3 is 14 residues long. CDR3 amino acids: CAISDLSVLLSQYF. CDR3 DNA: TGTGCCATCAGTGATCTTAGCGTTCTACTGTCACAGTATTTT.